One T cell receptor beta chain is described in this entry. These data come from a study of T cells after yellow fever vaccination. The wider study: For low cell numbers, libraries were made with SMART-Seq v4 Ultra Low Input.

Making TCR cDNA involved 5'RACE template switching, which added UMIs and a universal primer site. TCRdb itself ran the 5' RACE reads through MiXCR, one entry per CDR3 protein. Of under 150,000 distinct CDR3 sequences listed, around 15% were seen once; the top ten hold more than 40%. The CDR3 is 14 residues long. Trimming stripped 6 bases from V and 2 bases from J, with 16 bases between. Germline CDR1 is SQVTM and CDR2 is ANQGSEA. This clonotype was obtained from a man in his late teens or twenties who received the YFV17D yellow fever vaccine. The sequencing here drew on CD8+ T cells sorted from PBMCs, taken 5 days after the yellow fever booster vaccination. This chain uses TRBV29-1 with TRBJ2-5; D not resolved. The CDR3 sequence: CSVPDVHGQETQYF. CDR3 DNA sequence: TGCAGCGTCCCCGACGTGCATGGGCAAGAGACCCAGTACTTC.